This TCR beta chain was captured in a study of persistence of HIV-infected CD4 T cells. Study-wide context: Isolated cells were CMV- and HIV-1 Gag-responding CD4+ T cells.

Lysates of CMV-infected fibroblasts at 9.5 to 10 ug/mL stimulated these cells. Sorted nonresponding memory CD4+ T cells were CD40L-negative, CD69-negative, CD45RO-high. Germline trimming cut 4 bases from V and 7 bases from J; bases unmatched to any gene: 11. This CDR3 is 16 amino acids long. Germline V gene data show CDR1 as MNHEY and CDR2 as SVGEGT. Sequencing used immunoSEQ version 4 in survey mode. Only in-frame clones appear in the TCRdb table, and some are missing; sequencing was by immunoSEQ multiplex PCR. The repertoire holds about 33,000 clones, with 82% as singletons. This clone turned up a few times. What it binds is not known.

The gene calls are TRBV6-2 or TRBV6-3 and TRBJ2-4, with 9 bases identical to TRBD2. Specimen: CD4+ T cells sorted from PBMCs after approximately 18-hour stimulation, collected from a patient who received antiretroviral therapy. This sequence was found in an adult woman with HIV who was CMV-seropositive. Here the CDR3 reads CASSSRLAERRNIQYF. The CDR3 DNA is TGTGCCAGCAGTTCCCGACTAGCGGAGAGGCGGAACATTCAGTACTTC.